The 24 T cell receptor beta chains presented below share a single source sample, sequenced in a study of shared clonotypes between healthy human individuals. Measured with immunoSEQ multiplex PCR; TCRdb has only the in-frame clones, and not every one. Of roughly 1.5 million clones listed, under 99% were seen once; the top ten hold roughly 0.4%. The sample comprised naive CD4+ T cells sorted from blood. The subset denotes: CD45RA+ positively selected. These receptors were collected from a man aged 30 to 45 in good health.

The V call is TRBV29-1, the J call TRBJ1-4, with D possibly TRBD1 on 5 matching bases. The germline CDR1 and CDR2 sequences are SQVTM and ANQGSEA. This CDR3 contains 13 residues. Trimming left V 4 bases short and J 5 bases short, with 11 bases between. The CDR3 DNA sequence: TGCAGCGTTGCCCTGGGGCTCAATGAAAAACTGTTTTTT. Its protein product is CSVALGLNEKLFF.

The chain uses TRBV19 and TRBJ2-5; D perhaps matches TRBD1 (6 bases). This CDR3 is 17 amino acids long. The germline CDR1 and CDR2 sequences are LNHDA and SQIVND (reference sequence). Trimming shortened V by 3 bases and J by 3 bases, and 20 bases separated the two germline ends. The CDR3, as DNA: TGTGCCAGTAGTATCGGGATAGGACAGCCCTTAGAAGAGACCCAGTACTTC. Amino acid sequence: CASSIGIGQPLEETQYF.

This CDR3 reads CASSSRLAGGYLADTQYF. The CDR3 nucleotides are TGTGCCAGCAGCTCCCGGCTAGCGGGAGGTTATTTAGCAGATACGCAGTATTTT. This sequence joins TRBV11-2 and TRBJ2-3; TRBD2 agrees at 11 bases. The J segment lost 4 bases and the V segment lost 4 bases, leaving 13 bases of the junction unmatched. Germline V gene sequence: CDR1 SGHAT, CDR2 FQNNGV. The CDR3 extends over 18 amino acids.

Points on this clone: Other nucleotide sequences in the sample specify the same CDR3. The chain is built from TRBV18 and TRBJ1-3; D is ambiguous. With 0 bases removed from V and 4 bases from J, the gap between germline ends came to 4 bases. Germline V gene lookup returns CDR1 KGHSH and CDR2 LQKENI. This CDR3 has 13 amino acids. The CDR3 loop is CASSPPNGNTIYF. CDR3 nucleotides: TGTGCCAGCTCACCACCCAACGGAAACACCATATATTTT.

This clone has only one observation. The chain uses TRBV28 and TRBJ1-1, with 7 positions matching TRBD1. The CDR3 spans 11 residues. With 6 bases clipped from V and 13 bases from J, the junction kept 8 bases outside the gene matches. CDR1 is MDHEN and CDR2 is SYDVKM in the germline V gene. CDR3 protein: CASRVQGNFFF. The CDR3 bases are TGTGCCAGCAGAGTACAGGGGAATTTTTTCTTT.

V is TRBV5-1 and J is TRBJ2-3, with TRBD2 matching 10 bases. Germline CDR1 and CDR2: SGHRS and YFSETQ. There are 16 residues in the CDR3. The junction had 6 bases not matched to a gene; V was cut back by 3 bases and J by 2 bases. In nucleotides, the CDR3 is TGCGCCAGCAGCTCGCCAGCGGGAGGGTACACAGATACGCAGTATTTT. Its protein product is CASSSPAGGYTDTQYF.

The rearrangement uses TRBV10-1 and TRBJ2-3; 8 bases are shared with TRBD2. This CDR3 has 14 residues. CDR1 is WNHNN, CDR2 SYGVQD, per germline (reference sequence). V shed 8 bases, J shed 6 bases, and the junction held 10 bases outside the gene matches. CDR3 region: CASARGGSWDTQYF. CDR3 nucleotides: TGCGCCAGCGCCCGGGGGGGTAGTTGGGATACGCAGTATTTT.

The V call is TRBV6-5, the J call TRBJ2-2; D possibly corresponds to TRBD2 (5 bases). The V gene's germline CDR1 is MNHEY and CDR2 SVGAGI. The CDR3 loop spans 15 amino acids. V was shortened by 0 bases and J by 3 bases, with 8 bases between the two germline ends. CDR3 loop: CASSYSRVHTGELFF. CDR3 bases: TGTGCCAGCAGTTACTCGAGGGTCCACACCGGGGAGCTGTTTTTT.

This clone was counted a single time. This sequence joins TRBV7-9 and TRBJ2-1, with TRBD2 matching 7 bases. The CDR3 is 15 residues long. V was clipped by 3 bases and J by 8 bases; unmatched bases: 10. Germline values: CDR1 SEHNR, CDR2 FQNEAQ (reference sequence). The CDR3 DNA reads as TGTGCCAGCAGCTTGCGGGAGTTACGTGGAGATGAGCAGTTCTTC. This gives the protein CASSLRELRGDEQFF.

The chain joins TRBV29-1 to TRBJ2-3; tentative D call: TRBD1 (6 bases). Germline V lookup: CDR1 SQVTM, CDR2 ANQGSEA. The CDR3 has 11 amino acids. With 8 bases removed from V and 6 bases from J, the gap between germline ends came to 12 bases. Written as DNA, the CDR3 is TGCAGCCCCCTAAGGGGGGATACGCAGTATTTT. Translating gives CSPLRGDTQYF.

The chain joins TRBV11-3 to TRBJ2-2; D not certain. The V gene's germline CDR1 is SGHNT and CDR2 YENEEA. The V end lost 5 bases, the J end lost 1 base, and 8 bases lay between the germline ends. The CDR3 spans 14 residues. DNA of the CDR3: TGTGCCAGCAGCCGAACACAGAACACCGGGGAGCTGTTTTTT. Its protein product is CASSRTQNTGELFF.

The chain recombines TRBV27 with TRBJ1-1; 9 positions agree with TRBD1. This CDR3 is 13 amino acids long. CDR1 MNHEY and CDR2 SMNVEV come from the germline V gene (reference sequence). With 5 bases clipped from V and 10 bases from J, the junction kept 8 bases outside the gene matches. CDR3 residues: CASSAGQGSVAFF. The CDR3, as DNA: TGTGCCAGCAGTGCGGGACAGGGTTCTGTAGCTTTCTTT.

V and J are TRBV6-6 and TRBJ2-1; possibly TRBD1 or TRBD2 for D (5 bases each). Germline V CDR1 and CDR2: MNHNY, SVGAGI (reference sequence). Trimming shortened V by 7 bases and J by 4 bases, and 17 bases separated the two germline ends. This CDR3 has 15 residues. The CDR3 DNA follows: TGTGCCAGCACGCTAGCCTGGGGCAGTTACAATGAGCAGTTCTTC. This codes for CASTLAWGSYNEQFF.

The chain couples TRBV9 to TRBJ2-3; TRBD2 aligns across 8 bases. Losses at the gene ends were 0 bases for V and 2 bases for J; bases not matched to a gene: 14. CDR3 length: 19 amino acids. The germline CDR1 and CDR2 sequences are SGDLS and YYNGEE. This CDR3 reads CASSVDPRLAGFPTDTQYF. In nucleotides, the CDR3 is TGTGCCAGCAGCGTAGACCCCCGGCTAGCGGGTTTTCCCACAGATACGCAGTATTTT.

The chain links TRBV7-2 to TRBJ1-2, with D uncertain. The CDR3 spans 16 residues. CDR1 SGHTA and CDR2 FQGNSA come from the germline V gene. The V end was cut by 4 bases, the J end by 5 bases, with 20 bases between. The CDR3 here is CASSSPRTLVGYGYTF. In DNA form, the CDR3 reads TGTGCCAGCAGCTCCCCCCGGACCCTTGTTGGGTATGGCTACACCTTC.

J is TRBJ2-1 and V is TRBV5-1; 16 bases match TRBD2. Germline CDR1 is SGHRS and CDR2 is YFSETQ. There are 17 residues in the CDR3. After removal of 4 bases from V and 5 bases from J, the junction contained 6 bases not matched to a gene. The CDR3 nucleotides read TGCGCCAGCAGCACGGGACTAGCGGGAGGGATTAACAATGAGCAGTTCTTC. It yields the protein CASSTGLAGGINNEQFF.

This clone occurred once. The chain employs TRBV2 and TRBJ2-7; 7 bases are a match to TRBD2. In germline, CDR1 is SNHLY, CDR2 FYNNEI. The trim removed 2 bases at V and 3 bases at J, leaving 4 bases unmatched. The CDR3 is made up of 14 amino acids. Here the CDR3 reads CASSEWGGGYEQYF. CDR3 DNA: TGTGCCAGCAGTGAATGGGGCGGGGGCTACGAGCAGTACTTC.

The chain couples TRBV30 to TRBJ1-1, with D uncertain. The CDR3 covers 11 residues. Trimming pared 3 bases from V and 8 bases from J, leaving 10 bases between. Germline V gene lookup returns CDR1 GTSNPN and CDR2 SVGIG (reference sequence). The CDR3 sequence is CAWSPGHEAFF. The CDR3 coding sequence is TGTGCCTGGAGCCCCGGCCACGAAGCTTTCTTT. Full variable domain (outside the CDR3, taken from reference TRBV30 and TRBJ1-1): SQTIHQWPATLVQPVGSPLSLECTVEGTSNPNLYWYRQAAGRGLQLLFYSVGIGQISSEVPQNLSASRPQDRQFILSSKKLLLSDSGFYLCAWSPGHEAFFGQGTRLTVV.

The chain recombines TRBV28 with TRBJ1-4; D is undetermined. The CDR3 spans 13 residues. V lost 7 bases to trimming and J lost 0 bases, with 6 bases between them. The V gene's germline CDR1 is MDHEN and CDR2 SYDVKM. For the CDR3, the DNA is TGTGCCAGCATGCGGGCAACTAATGAAAAACTGTTTTTT. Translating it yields CASMRATNEKLFF.

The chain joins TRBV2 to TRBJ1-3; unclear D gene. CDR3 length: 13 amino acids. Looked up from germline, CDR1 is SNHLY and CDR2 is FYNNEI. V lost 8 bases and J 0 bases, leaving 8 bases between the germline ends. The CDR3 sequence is CASDVSSGNTIYF. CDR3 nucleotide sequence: TGTGCCAGCGACGTTTCCTCTGGAAACACCATATATTTT.

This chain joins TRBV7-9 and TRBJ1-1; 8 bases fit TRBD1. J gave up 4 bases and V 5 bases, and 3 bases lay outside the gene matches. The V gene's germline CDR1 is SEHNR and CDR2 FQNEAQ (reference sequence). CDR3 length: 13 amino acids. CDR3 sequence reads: CASSVTGGTEAFF. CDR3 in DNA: TGTGCCAGCAGCGTAACAGGGGGCACTGAAGCTTTCTTT.

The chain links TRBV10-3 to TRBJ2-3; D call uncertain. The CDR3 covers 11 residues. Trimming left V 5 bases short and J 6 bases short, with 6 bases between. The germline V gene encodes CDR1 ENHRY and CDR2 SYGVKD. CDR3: CAISQLDTQYF. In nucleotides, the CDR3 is TGTGCCATCAGTCAGTTGGATACGCAGTATTTT.

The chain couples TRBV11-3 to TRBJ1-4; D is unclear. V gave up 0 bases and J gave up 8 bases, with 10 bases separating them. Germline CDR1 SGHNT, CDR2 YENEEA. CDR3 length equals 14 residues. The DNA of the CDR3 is TGTGCCAGCAGCTTAGATCGGAGAAAAGAAAAACTGTTTTTT. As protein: CASSLDRRKEKLFF.

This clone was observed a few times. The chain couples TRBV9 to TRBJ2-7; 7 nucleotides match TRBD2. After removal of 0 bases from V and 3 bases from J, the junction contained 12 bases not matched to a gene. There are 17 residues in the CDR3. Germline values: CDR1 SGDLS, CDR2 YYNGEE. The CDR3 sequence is CASSVDPLAGVRYEQYF. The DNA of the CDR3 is TGTGCCAGCAGCGTAGATCCCTTGGCGGGAGTCCGCTACGAGCAGTACTTC.